The rows below give T cell receptor beta chains drawn from one sample of a study of shared clonotypes between healthy human individuals. This table comes from immunoSEQ multiplex PCR, and its TCRdb copy is limited to in-frame clones, with some not included. The data show about 380,000 clones, about 97% seen once. Material for sequencing was memory CD8+ T cells sorted from blood. The receptors originated from a man aged 30-40 years in good health. CDR3s include the opening cysteine and the closing phenylalanine or tryptophan. Fields, in order: CDR3 length, D gene, V gene, clone size, J gene, CDR3 protein, CDR3 DNA. A D gene is named only where the DNA matches it firmly. Expanded clones are given a class, and other clones once, few, many or no size at all.

length: 16; D: TRBD2; V: TRBV4-1; size: -; J: TRBJ2-1; CDR3: CASSQGPLLAGDEQFF; DNA: TGCGCCAGCAGCCAAGGCCCCCTCCTAGCGGGAGATGAGCAGTTCTTC
length: 13; D: TRBD1; V: TRBV19; size: -; J: TRBJ2-7; CDR3: CASSPITGGEQYF; DNA: TGTGCCAGTAGTCCTATTACAGGGGGCGAGCAGTACTTC
length: 14; D: -; V: TRBV5-4; size: -; J: TRBJ1-3; CDR3: CASSLDPGGNTIYF; DNA: TGTGCCAGCAGCTTGGACCCAGGGGGAAACACCATATATTTT
length: 12; D: -; V: TRBV9; size: -; J: TRBJ2-5; CDR3: CASSVESGTQYF; DNA: TGTGCCAGCAGCGTAGAGTCGGGGACCCAGTACTTC
length: 16; D: -; V: TRBV6-5; size: -; J: TRBJ1-1; CDR3: CASSYSILLWDTEAFF; DNA: TGTGCCAGCAGTTACTCGATTCTCCTTTGGGACACTGAAGCTTTCTTT
length: 13; D: TRBD1; V: TRBV14; size: -; J: TRBJ1-2; CDR3: CASSQTGYYGYTF; DNA: TGTGCCAGCAGCCAGACAGGGTACTATGGCTACACCTTC
length: 12; D: -; V: TRBV7-9; size: -; J: TRBJ1-2; CDR3: CASSLEYYGYTF; DNA: TGTGCCAGCAGCTTAGAATACTATGGCTACACCTTC
length: 12; D: -; V: TRBV28; size: -; J: TRBJ2-1; CDR3: CASSKGDFEQFF; DNA: TGTGCCAGCAGCAAAGGGGACTTTGAGCAGTTCTTC
length: 14; D: TRBD1; V: TRBV29-1; size: -; J: TRBJ2-3; CDR3: CSVEGTGYTDTQYF; DNA: TGCAGCGTTGAAGGGACAGGGTACACAGATACGCAGTATTTT
length: 11; D: -; V: TRBV28; size: once; J: TRBJ2-7; CDR3: CASSFTYEQYF; DNA: TGTGCCAGCAGTTTTACTTACGAGCAGTACTTC
length: 15; D: -; V: TRBV6-6; size: -; J: TRBJ2-3; CDR3: CASSYSAGFTDTQYF; DNA: TGTGCCAGCAGTTACTCTGCGGGATTCACAGATACGCAGTATTTT
length: 12; D: TRBD1; V: TRBV5-5; size: -; J: TRBJ1-2; CDR3: CASSKTGGGYTF; DNA: TGTGCCAGCAGCAAGACAGGGGGCGGCTACACCTTC
length: 15; D: -; V: TRBV9; size: -; J: TRBJ1-1; CDR3: CASSPGGGASTEAFF; DNA: TGTGCCAGCAGCCCCGGGGGGGGCGCGTCCACTGAAGCTTTCTTT
length: 16; D: TRBD2; V: TRBV30; size: -; J: TRBJ2-3; CDR3: CAWSTGLAGVRDTQYF; DNA: TGTGCCTGGAGTACGGGACTAGCGGGAGTAAGGGATACGCAGTATTTT
length: 15; D: TRBD2; V: TRBV4-1; size: -; J: TRBJ2-7; CDR3: CASSMGRGEGNEQYF; DNA: TGCGCCAGCAGCATGGGGCGCGGGGAGGGCAACGAGCAGTACTTC
length: 17; D: TRBD2; V: TRBV27; size: -; J: TRBJ2-1; CDR3: CASSPLTSLGSYNEQFF; DNA: TGTGCCAGCAGTCCCTTGACTAGCCTGGGCTCCTACAATGAGCAGTTCTTC
length: 12; D: TRBD2; V: TRBV29-1; size: -; J: TRBJ2-3; CDR3: CRRGSCTDTQYF; DNA: TGCAGGCGCGGGAGCTGCACAGATACGCAGTATTTT